This T cell receptor (beta chain) was captured by sequencing in a study of regulatory T cells in long-lasting Graves disease. The TCR beta library used iRepertoire HTBI primers with Arm-PCR amplification of CDR3. TCRdb redid the calling of the multiplex PCR reads with MiXCR, one entry per CDR3 protein. Here the sample spans over 350,000 distinct CDR3 sequences, about 15% being singletons. At least ten counts were recorded for this clonotype. Specified time point: newly diagnosed GD, antithyroid drugs for less than 3 months. RNA extracted from PBMCs served as the sequencing template. This CDR3 comprises 14 residues. J lost 1 base, V lost 5 bases, and 2 bases had no gene match. Another study also made use of these data, one on T cells in Graves' hyperthyroidism and ophthalmopathy. That study adds: TCR CDR3 underwent first-round RT-PCR with the HTBI primer set.

The TCR sequence derives from a woman between 40 and 50 years old with Graves disease. The V call is TRBV12-3 or TRBV12-4, the J call TRBJ1-1; 9 bases are a match to TRBD1. Source: peripheral blood mononuclear cells (PBMCs), taken at new diagnosis, from a patient treated with antithyroid drugs. The CDR3 DNA follows: TGTGCCAGCAGTAAGGGACAGGGGAACACTGAAGCTTTCTTT. Its protein is CASSKGQGNTEAFF.